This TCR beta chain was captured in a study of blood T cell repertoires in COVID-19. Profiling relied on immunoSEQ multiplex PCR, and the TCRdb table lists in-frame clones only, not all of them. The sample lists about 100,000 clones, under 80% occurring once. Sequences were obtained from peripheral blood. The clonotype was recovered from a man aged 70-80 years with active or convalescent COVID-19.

CDR3 nucleotides: TGTGCCAGTAGGGGGCTAGCGGAATTCTCCTACAATGAGCAGTTCTTC. Its translation: CASRGLAEFSYNEQFF. The chain employs TRBV19 and TRBJ2-1; 7 bases are shared with TRBD2. The CDR3 loop spans 16 amino acids. The V gene's germline CDR1 is LNHDA and CDR2 SQIVND (reference sequence). V lost 6 bases to trimming and J lost 0 bases; unmatched junction nucleotides: 8.